Below, 3 T cell receptor beta chains from the same sample are listed, as sequenced in a study of cytomegalovirus exposure and HLA in healthy donors. With 60 Vbeta and 13 Jbeta primers, the PCR was carried out. Profiled with immunoSEQ multiplex PCR; TCRdb holds only in-frame clones, not every one. The sample comprises 180,000 or so clones, just under 80% of which are singletons, and about 1.9% rests with the top ten. Sequenced input: PBMCs. The receptors shown here come from a woman aged 25 to 39 in good health and CMV-seronegative.

This chain joins TRBV6-6 and TRBJ2-1, with 7 bases aligning to TRBD2. The CDR3 covers 15 residues. The V gene end was trimmed by 6 bases and the J gene end by 6 bases; junction bases not matched to a gene: 11. Germline values: CDR1 MNHNY, CDR2 SVGAGI (reference sequence). Written as DNA, the CDR3 is TGTGCCAGCAGAAGTAGGGCGGGGGAGCTCAATGAGCAGTTCTTC. Protein: CASRSRAGELNEQFF.

Regarding this clone: The same CDR3 also results from other DNA sequences found in this sample. J is TRBJ1-5 and V is TRBV30, with 8 bases fitting TRBD1. V lost 0 bases and J lost 5; bases outside the gene matches: 9. This CDR3 has 16 residues. Germline CDR1 is GTSNPN and CDR2 is SVGIG (reference sequence). CDR3 region: CAWSVLGQGGDQPQHF. The CDR3, as DNA: TGTGCCTGGAGTGTACTAGGACAGGGAGGAGATCAGCCCCAGCATTTT.

The genes are TRBV4-2 and TRBJ2-6; D perhaps matches TRBD1 (8 bases). This CDR3 has 20 residues. Germline V CDR1 and CDR2: LGHNA, YNFKEQ. V was clipped by 0 bases and J by 0 bases, with 18 bases between them. The CDR3 sequence: CASSQDIQGGISSGANVLTF. CDR3 sequence (DNA): TGTGCCAGCAGCCAAGATATACAGGGGGGGATTAGCTCTGGGGCCAACGTCCTGACTTTC.